This T cell receptor (beta chain) was documented in a study of early T cells in non-severe SARS-CoV-2 infection. One entry per CDR3 protein results from TCRdb running MiXCR on the 5' RACE reads. In the table there are over 80,000 distinct CDR3 sequences, 11% to 15% of which are singletons. Germline values: CDR1 PRHDT, CDR2 FYEKMQ (reference sequence). Trimming left V 5 bases short and J 8 bases short, with 24 bases between. The CDR3 is 16 amino acids. What was sequenced was whole blood. This chain connects TRBV13 to TRBJ1-2; no reliable D call. The sequence was obtained from an adult who was a healthcare worker with PCR-confirmed SARS-CoV-2 infection or an uninfected control (not recorded which). CDR3 loop: CASSLLGPGSHQGYTF. CDR3 nucleotides: TGTGCCAGCAGCCTTCTCGGGCCCGGCTCCCATCAAGGCTACACCTTC.